The 10 T cell receptor beta chains below all came from one sample that was sequenced in a study of T cells in localized non-small cell lung cancer. Some clones are missing from TCRdb's copy, which holds only in-frame ones; the method was immunoSEQ multiplex PCR. The repertoire holds some 54,000 clones, with roughly 80% as singletons. Source: PBMCs, taken before any cancer treatment. The receptors shown here come from a woman aged 35-75 years with stage II lung adenocarcinoma.

The rearrangement joins TRBV18 to TRBJ2-7, with 8 bases that match TRBD2. Germline V gene sequence: CDR1 KGHSH, CDR2 LQKENI. V was clipped by 2 bases and J by 0 bases; unmatched bases: 12. The CDR3 is 18 amino acids. Here the CDR3 DNA reads TGTGCCAGCTCACCAAGGGTGGCGGGGGGCCGTAGCTCCTACGAGCAGTACTTC. Its translation is CASSPRVAGGRSSYEQYF.

The rearrangement uses TRBV9 and TRBJ2-1; TRBD2 agrees at 13 bases. Germline loops: CDR1 SGDLS, CDR2 YYNGEE. This CDR3 has 16 residues. V lost 3 bases, J lost 10 bases, and 10 bases stayed unmatched. The CDR3 DNA reads as TGTGCCAGCAGCGCAACCGGGACTAGCGGGGAATGGGAGCAGTTCTTC. As protein: CASSATGTSGEWEQFF.

The chain employs TRBV4-1 and TRBJ1-1; 7 bases are a match to TRBD1. J gave up 0 bases and V 5 bases, and 6 bases lay outside the gene matches. Germline CDR1 is MGHRA and CDR2 is YSYEKL. The CDR3 extends over 15 amino acids. The CDR3 spells CASSLTDRLNTEAFF. In DNA form, the CDR3 reads TGCGCCAGCAGCTTAACGGACAGGCTGAACACTGAAGCTTTCTTT.

The chain combines TRBV6-1 with TRBJ1-2, with D maybe TRBD1 (6 bases). Trimming removed 3 bases from V and 7 bases from J, with 12 bases in between. Germline-derived CDR1 and CDR2 are MNHNS and SASEGT. The CDR3 length is 13 residues. CDR3 bases: TGTGCCAGCAGTGAGGGGACACCCGCTGGCTACACCTTC. Translating gives CASSEGTPAGYTF.

The chain couples TRBV5-1 to TRBJ2-7; 7 bases align to TRBD1. Trimming at V came to 5 bases and at J to 0 bases, leaving 11 bases not matched to a gene. The CDR3 loop spans 16 amino acids. Germline lookup yields CDR1 SGHRS and CDR2 YFSETQ. The CDR3 loop is CASRRQGYLSSYEQYF. CDR3 nucleotides: TGCGCCAGCAGAAGACAGGGATACCTAAGCTCCTACGAGCAGTACTTC.

The chain employs TRBV6-1 and TRBJ2-1; D is unclear. V shed 3 bases and J shed 6 bases, with 9 bases lying between them. Per the germline V gene, CDR1 is MNHNS and CDR2 is SASEGT. This CDR3 region has 13 residues. The CDR3: CASSEVRANEQFF. The DNA for the CDR3 is TGTGCCAGCAGTGAGGTTAGGGCCAATGAGCAGTTCTTC.

The J gene is TRBJ1-5, the V gene TRBV7-8, with TRBD1 as a possible D gene (5 bases). The length of the CDR3 is 15 residues. CDR1 is SGHVS, CDR2 FQNEAQ, per germline. Trimming removed 5 bases at V and 6 bases at J, with 17 bases between. The CDR3 loop is CASSPGLQGTQPQHF. Written as DNA, the CDR3 is TGTGCCAGCAGCCCGGGACTCCAAGGGACTCAGCCCCAGCATTTT.

In its sample, this clone was seen once. The V gene is TRBV5-1, the J gene TRBJ2-7; 8 bases are a match to TRBD2. Trimming removed 4 bases from V and 6 bases from J; junction bases left unmatched: 9. The CDR3 spans 14 residues. The V gene's germline CDR1 is SGHRS and CDR2 YFSETQ. CDR3 bases: TGCGCCAGCAGCCTTTACGGGGGGGCCGGCGAGCAGTACTTC. Protein: CASSLYGGAGEQYF. Filled out from reference TRBV5-1 and TRBJ2-7, the complete variable domain reads KAGVTQTPRYLIKTRGQQVTLSCSPISGHRSVSWYQQTPGQGLQFLFEYFSETQRNKGNFPGRFSGRQFSNSRSEMNVSTLELGDSALYLCASSLYGGAGEQYFGPGTRLTVT.

The chain couples TRBV4-1 to TRBJ1-3, with D perhaps matching TRBD1 (5 bases). Trimming pared 0 bases from V and 0 bases from J, leaving 6 bases between. CDR1 MGHRA and CDR2 YSYEKL come from the germline V gene. CDR3 length equals 15 residues. Here the CDR3 reads CASSQDGGSGNTIYF. CDR3 in DNA: TGCGCCAGCAGCCAAGATGGGGGCTCTGGAAACACCATATATTTT.

The rearrangement uses TRBV7-2 and TRBJ1-4, with D possibly TRBD1 on 6 matching bases. V lost 5 bases and J 8 bases, leaving 18 bases between the germline ends. CDR1 and CDR2 (germline): SGHTA, FQGNSA. There are 15 residues in the CDR3. The CDR3 DNA follows: TGTGCCAGCAGCCCCGGGGGGCCAGTCCGAGAAAAACTGTTTTTT. It encodes CASSPGGPVREKLFF.